The rows below give T cell receptor beta chains drawn from one sample of a study of blood T cell repertoires in COVID-19. The assay was immunoSEQ multiplex PCR, and TCRdb's table has in-frame clones only and misses some. The top ten hold roughly 4.7% of the sample, which has about 140,000 clones, around 78% seen once. Sequences were obtained from peripheral blood. The receptor set was obtained from a woman over 75 with active or convalescent COVID-19. The CDR3 runs from the conserved cysteine through the conserved F or W. A D gene is named only where the DNA matches it firmly. Size is stated for part of the rows, as once, few or many counts, or as a class when the clone is expanded.

abundance	d_gene	v_gene	j_gene	CDR3aa	CDR3nt
NA	NA	TRBV2	TRBJ1-2	CASSGALQFDGYTF	TGTGCCAGCAGTGGGGCGTTACAGTTTGATGGCTACACCTTC
NA	TRBD2	TRBV6-5	TRBJ2-1	CASSRGGLGNEQFF	TGTGCCAGCAGCCGGGGGGGGCTGGGCAATGAGCAGTTCTTC
once	TRBD1	TRBV25-1	TRBJ1-3	CASSPGQGIYSGNTIYF	TGTGCCAGTAGTCCGGGACAGGGGATCTACTCTGGAAACACCATATATTTT
NA	TRBD1	TRBV6-5	TRBJ2-3	CASSTPGQGTDTQYF	TGTGCCAGCAGCACACCGGGACAGGGTACAGATACGCAGTATTTT
NA	NA	TRBV28	TRBJ1-4	CASKTRTVALNEKLFF	TGTGCCAGCAAAACACGGACAGTGGCACTTAATGAAAAACTGTTTTTT
NA	NA	TRBV6-5	TRBJ1-2	CASSGQGKVRYGYTF	TGTGCCAGCAGCGGACAAGGCAAAGTACGCTATGGCTACACCTTC
few	TRBD1	TRBV4-2	TRBJ2-2	CASSQGQGGPGELFF	TGTGCCAGCAGCCAAGGACAGGGGGGTCCCGGGGAGCTGTTTTTT
NA	TRBD2	TRBV28	TRBJ2-5	CASSLTSGGQETQYF	TGTGCCAGCAGTTTGACTAGCGGGGGGCAAGAGACCCAGTACTTC
once	TRBD1	TRBV2	TRBJ2-2	CASRDRSSNTGELFF	TGTGCCAGCAGGGACAGGTCCTCGAACACCGGGGAGCTGTTTTTT
once	TRBD2	TRBV3-1/TRBV3-2	TRBJ2-1	CASSQGATSGLNGQFF	TGTGCCAGCAGCCAAGGGGCGACTAGCGGGTTAAATGGGCAGTTCTTC
NA	TRBD2	TRBV9	TRBJ2-3	CASSALASGGARTDTQYF	TGTGCCAGCAGCGCCCTTGCTAGCGGGGGGGCCCGCACAGATACGCAGTATTTT
NA	TRBD2	TRBV27	TRBJ2-7	CATQSLAGYSYEQYF	TGTGCCACGCAATCGCTAGCGGGCTACTCCTACGAGCAGTACTTC
few	NA	TRBV29-1	TRBJ2-3	CSVEEGRGDTQYF	TGCAGCGTTGAAGAGGGGCGAGGTGATACGCAGTATTTT
few	NA	TRBV9	TRBJ2-7	CASSVGVSSYEQYF	TGTGCCAGCAGCGTAGGCGTGAGCTCCTACGAGCAGTACTTC
NA	TRBD1	TRBV30	TRBJ1-2	CAWSPGQGGGYTF	TGTGCCTGGAGCCCCGGACAGGGGGGTGGCTACACCTTC
NA	NA	TRBV18	TRBJ2-5	CASSLRQETQYF	TGTGCCAGCTCACTCCGGCAAGAGACCCAGTACTTC
NA	TRBD1	TRBV5-6	TRBJ1-5	CASSSEQGGQPQHF	TGTGCCAGCAGCTCTGAACAGGGGGGACAGCCCCAGCATTTT
NA	NA	TRBV6-5	TRBJ1-1	CASTEHMNTEAFF	TGTGCCAGCACCGAACATATGAACACTGAAGCTTTCTTT
NA	NA	TRBV6-6	TRBJ1-5	CASSPRGGYQPQHF	TGTGCCAGCAGCCCACGCGGGGGTTATCAGCCCCAGCATTTT
NA	TRBD1	TRBV19	TRBJ1-1	CASTSWDREMGEAFF	TGTGCCAGTACCTCCTGGGACAGGGAAATGGGTGAAGCTTTCTTT
once	NA	TRBV19	TRBJ1-2	CASSISADYPNYGYTF	TGTGCCAGTAGTATCTCCGCGGACTACCCTAACTATGGCTACACCTTC
NA	NA	TRBV7-6	TRBJ2-3	CASSLEWGGEDTQYF	TGTGCCAGCAGCTTAGAATGGGGCGGGGAGGATACGCAGTATTTT
NA	TRBD1	TRBV3-1/TRBV3-2	TRBJ2-7	CASSKGGQVYEQYF	TGTGCCAGCAGCAAGGGTGGACAGGTATACGAGCAGTACTTC
NA	TRBD1	TRBV5-8	TRBJ2-7	CASSSLFGQGLEQYF	TGTGCCAGCAGCAGCCTTTTCGGACAGGGTCTCGAGCAGTACTTC
NA	TRBD1	TRBV5-1	TRBJ1-6	CASSFGQGVGSPLHF	TGCGCCAGCAGCTTCGGACAGGGGGTAGGGTCACCCCTCCACTTT
NA	TRBD2	TRBV11-3	TRBJ2-2	CASSFVGSGRNTGELFF	TGTGCCAGCAGCTTTGTGGGTAGCGGGAGGAACACCGGGGAGCTGTTTTTT
NA	NA	TRBV30	TRBJ1-3	CAWSVLRYSGNTIYF	TGTGCCTGGAGTGTACTGCGGTACTCTGGAAACACCATATATTTT
NA	TRBD2	TRBV3-1/TRBV3-2	TRBJ2-2	CASSQGRSGGAGELFF	TGTGCCAGCAGCCAAGGGCGGAGCGGGGGAGCCGGGGAGCTGTTTTTT
NA	NA	TRBV7-3	TRBJ2-3	CASSFASAPDTQYF	TGTGCCAGCAGCTTCGCTAGCGCCCCAGATACGCAGTATTTT
NA	TRBD1	TRBV19	TRBJ1-2	CASSRTGDYGYTF	TGTGCCAGTAGCCGGACAGGGGACTATGGCTACACCTTC
NA	TRBD1	TRBV6-5	TRBJ2-7	CASSPRQGRNEQYF	TGTGCCAGCAGTCCCCGACAGGGGAGGAACGAGCAGTACTTC
NA	NA	TRBV14	TRBJ1-2	CASSQAVSGVDGYTF	TGTGCCAGCAGCCAAGCCGTATCAGGGGTCGATGGCTACACCTTC
NA	NA	TRBV7-9	TRBJ2-2	CASSSASIRVAGELFF	TGTGCCAGCAGCTCGGCGTCAATTCGGGTCGCCGGGGAGCTGTTTTTT
NA	TRBD2	TRBV5-5	TRBJ2-1	CASSFGLAGGRGSYNEQFF	TGTGCCAGCAGCTTCGGACTAGCGGGGGGACGAGGCTCCTACAATGAGCAGTTCTTC
NA	NA	TRBV28	TRBJ2-1	CASTKTAYNEQFF	TGTGCCAGCACCAAGACAGCCTACAATGAGCAGTTCTTC
NA	NA	TRBV6-6	TRBJ2-2	CASLRGTGELFF	TGTGCCAGTCTTAGGGGAACCGGGGAGCTGTTTTTT
NA	NA	TRBV4-3	TRBJ2-3	CASSQDGGSDTQYF	TGCGCCAGCAGCCAAGATGGGGGCTCAGATACGCAGTATTTT
NA	TRBD1	TRBV12-5	TRBJ2-7	CASGLTGAAYEQYF	TGTGCTAGTGGTCTGACAGGGGCGGCCTACGAGCAGTACTTC
NA	NA	TRBV29-1	TRBJ1-2	CSINRDHNYGYTF	TGCAGCATTAACAGGGACCATAACTATGGCTACACCTTC
NA	TRBD1	TRBV29-1	TRBJ1-1	CSVAWDRVNTEAFF	TGCAGCGTAGCCTGGGACAGGGTGAACACTGAAGCTTTCTTT
NA	NA	TRBV20-1	TRBJ2-7	CSASREGVRVSYEQYF	TGCAGTGCTAGTCGAGAAGGAGTCAGGGTATCCTACGAGCAGTACTTC
few	TRBD1	TRBV5-6	TRBJ1-2	CASSLVGTGNGYTF	TGTGCCAGCAGCTTGGTCGGGACAGGGAATGGCTACACCTTC
NA	NA	TRBV7-3	TRBJ2-7	CASSLTQYLEQYF	TGTGCCAGCAGCTTAACACAGTATCTCGAGCAGTACTTC
NA	TRBD2	TRBV4-2	TRBJ2-1	CASSLFTSGGYNEQFF	TGTGCCAGCAGTCTTTTCACTAGCGGGGGGTACAATGAGCAGTTCTTC
once	TRBD2	TRBV28	TRBJ2-7	CASSLAGVRGTYEQYF	TGTGCCAGCAGTTTAGCGGGAGTCCGCGGGACCTACGAGCAGTACTTC
NA	NA	TRBV6-5	TRBJ1-1	CASRRAVNTEAFF	TGTGCCAGCAGACGCGCGGTGAACACTGAAGCTTTCTTT
NA	TRBD1	TRBV12-3/TRBV12-4	TRBJ2-7	CASSLRTGVEQYF	TGTGCCAGCAGTCTAAGGACAGGGGTCGAGCAGTACTTC
NA	NA	TRBV4-1	TRBJ1-5	CASSRADSRDQPQHF	TGCGCCAGCAGCCGGGCGGACAGTCGGGATCAGCCCCAGCATTTT
NA	NA	TRBV9	TRBJ2-1	CASSARVGNEQFF	TGTGCCAGCAGCGCGCGGGTGGGTAATGAGCAGTTCTTC
NA	NA	TRBV30	TRBJ2-2	CAWSVLVRARNGELFF	TGTGCCTGGAGTGTACTAGTGAGGGCGAGAAACGGGGAGCTGTTTTTT
NA	TRBD1	TRBV6-6	TRBJ1-2	CASISRDRGYGYTF	TGTGCCAGCATTTCCCGGGACAGGGGGTATGGCTACACCTTC
NA	NA	TRBV28	TRBJ1-1	CASIVDRVNTEAFF	TGTGCCAGCATTGTGGACAGAGTGAACACTGAAGCTTTCTTT
NA	NA	TRBV5-1	TRBJ2-7	CASSSSGRGAYEQYF	TGCGCCAGCAGCTCGTCGGGGCGGGGTGCCTACGAGCAGTACTTC